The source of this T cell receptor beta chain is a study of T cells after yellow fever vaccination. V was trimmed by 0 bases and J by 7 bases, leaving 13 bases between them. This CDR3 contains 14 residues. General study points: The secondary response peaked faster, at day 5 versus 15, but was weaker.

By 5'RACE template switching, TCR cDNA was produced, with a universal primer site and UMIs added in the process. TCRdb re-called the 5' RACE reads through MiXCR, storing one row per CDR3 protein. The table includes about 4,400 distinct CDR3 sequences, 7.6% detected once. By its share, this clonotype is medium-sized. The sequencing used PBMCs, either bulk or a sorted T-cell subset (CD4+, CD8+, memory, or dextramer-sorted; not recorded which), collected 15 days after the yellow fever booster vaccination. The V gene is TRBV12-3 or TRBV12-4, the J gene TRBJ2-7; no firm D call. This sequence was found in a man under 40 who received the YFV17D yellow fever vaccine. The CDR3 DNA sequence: TGTGCCAGCAGTTTAGCCCTGACTCTCAGGGAGCAGTACTTC. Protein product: CASSLALTLREQYF.